The 28 T cell receptor beta chains below were found in one sample sequenced in a study of shared clonotypes between healthy human individuals. The data were produced by immunoSEQ multiplex PCR, yet TCRdb's version contains in-frame clones alone and is incomplete. The sample consists of approximately 1.1 million clones, approximately 78% of them appearing once. Sequenced input: memory CD4+ T cells from PBMCs. Sample subset: CD45RA-negative fraction. These receptors were obtained from a young man in good health. Some clones in this sample may be carry-over from other donors' samples.

The chain carries TRBV5-1 and TRBJ2-5; 7 positions agree with TRBD1. The junction had 10 bases not matched to a gene; V was cut back by 3 bases and J by 5 bases. The length of the CDR3 is 15 residues. CDR1 is SGHRS and CDR2 is YFSETQ in the germline V gene. In nucleotides, the CDR3 is TGCGCCAGCAGCTCCCGCACAGGGGCACTGGAGACCCAGTACTTC. Protein product: CASSSRTGALETQYF.

As to this clone: Additional DNA sequences in this sample encode the identical CDR3. The chain couples TRBV7-3 to TRBJ1-1; 9 nucleotides match TRBD1. This CDR3 is built from 14 residues. From germline, CDR1 is SGHTA and CDR2 FQGTGA. The V gene end was trimmed by 4 bases and the J gene end by 4 bases; junction bases not matched to a gene: 4. CDR3 sequence: CASSSTGGGTEAFF. CDR3 coding DNA: TGTGCCAGCAGCTCTACAGGGGGCGGCACTGAAGCTTTCTTT.

V and J are TRBV30 and TRBJ2-6; TRBD1 is a possible D gene (6 bases). The V end lost 0 bases, the J end lost 4 bases, and 19 bases lay between the germline ends. CDR3 size: 18 residues. Germline V CDR1 and CDR2: GTSNPN, SVGIG (reference sequence). The CDR3 loop reads CAWSVFGTHTRGANVLTF. CDR3 sequence (DNA): TGTGCCTGGAGTGTTTTCGGGACACATACCAGGGGGGCCAACGTCCTGACTTTC.

This clone has at least ten counts. The V gene is TRBV6-1, the J gene TRBJ2-3; tentative D call: TRBD1 (6 bases). The CDR3 runs 16 residues. Germline values: CDR1 MNHNS, CDR2 SASEGT. Trimming stripped 2 bases from V and 1 base from J, with 13 bases between. CDR3 in DNA: TGTGCCAGCAGTGAAAGAGGGGGAGTCGGCACAGATACGCAGTATTTT. It yields the protein CASSERGGVGTDTQYF.

The rearrangement joins TRBV18 to TRBJ2-3, with D perhaps matching TRBD2 (5 bases). This CDR3 spans 14 amino acids. V lost 1 base and J 2 bases, leaving 7 bases between the germline ends. From germline, CDR1 is KGHSH and CDR2 LQKENI. CDR3 loop: CASSPRRNTDTQYF. The CDR3 DNA sequence: TGTGCCAGCTCACCACGGAGGAACACAGATACGCAGTATTTT.

The chain couples TRBV6-6 to TRBJ1-1, with D hard to call. Trimming took off 3 bases at V and 6 bases at J, with 8 bases between the two ends. Germline V CDR1 and CDR2: MNHNY, SVGAGI (reference sequence). The CDR3 totals 12 residues. As DNA, the CDR3 is TGTGCCAGCAGTTATCTCGGGCCTGAAGCTTTCTTT. Translation gives CASSYLGPEAFF.

The V and J genes are TRBV6-5 and TRBJ2-3; D is tentatively TRBD1 or TRBD2 (5 bases each). Looked up from germline, CDR1 is MNHEY and CDR2 is SVGAGI. V was clipped by 0 bases and J by 5 bases, with 12 bases between them. This CDR3 contains 15 residues. The CDR3 DNA is TGTGCCAGCAGTTACTCGGGGGTACCCGGAGATACGCAGTATTTT. The encoded protein is CASSYSGVPGDTQYF.

The chain links TRBV11-2 to TRBJ2-3, with 16 bases that match TRBD2. The germline CDR1 and CDR2 sequences are SGHAT and FQNNGV. Trimming took 4 bases from V and 6 from J; bases not matched to a gene: 10. CDR3 size: 18 residues. The CDR3 region is CASSSILGLAGGPDTQYF. DNA for the CDR3: TGTGCCAGCAGCTCAATCTTGGGACTAGCGGGAGGGCCGGATACGCAGTATTTT.

V gene TRBV2 combines with J gene TRBJ1-2; a possible D gene is TRBD1 (6 bases). This CDR3 has 13 amino acids. The V and J ends lost 7 bases and 5 bases respectively, with 14 bases between them. Germline CDR1 reads SNHLY; CDR2 reads FYNNEI. CDR3 DNA sequence: TGTGCCAGCACAGGACAGCTTCTGTATGGCTACACCTTC. Translated: CASTGQLLYGYTF.

The chain links TRBV30 to TRBJ2-3; 10 bases line up with TRBD2. This CDR3 has 16 amino acids. Germline V gene data show CDR1 as GTSNPN and CDR2 as SVGIG (reference sequence). Trimming took 4 bases from V and 3 from J; bases not matched to a gene: 10. The DNA for the CDR3 is TGTGCCTGGACGCCTAGCGGGGGCTTCGGGACAGATACGCAGTATTTT. Its protein is CAWTPSGGFGTDTQYF.

This rearrangement joins TRBV4-2 to TRBJ2-2, with TRBD2 identical over 9 bases. Germline CDR1 and CDR2: LGHNA and YNFKEQ. This CDR3 contains 16 residues. J lost 3 bases, V lost 4 bases, and 6 bases had no gene match. DNA for the CDR3: TGTGCCAGCAGCCCGAGCGCGGGAGGGCACACCGGGGAGCTGTTTTTT. Protein sequence: CASSPSAGGHTGELFF.

The J gene is TRBJ2-5, the V gene TRBV18, with 8 bases identical to TRBD1. The CDR3 has 16 amino acids. The V gene's germline CDR1 is KGHSH and CDR2 LQKENI. V shed 6 bases and J 4 bases; nucleotides not matched to a gene: 13. CDR3 in amino acids: CASSSTGATPLETQYF. Written as DNA, the CDR3 is TGTGCCAGCTCGTCGACAGGGGCGACGCCTTTAGAGACCCAGTACTTC.

This clone was seen once. The V call is TRBV7-9, the J call TRBJ2-7; D is uncertain. The germline V gene has CDR1 SEHNR and CDR2 FQNEAQ (reference sequence). With 7 bases removed from V and 5 bases from J, the gap between germline ends came to 21 bases. This CDR3 has 15 amino acids. CDR3 in amino acids: CASNPLLMGNDEQYF. The CDR3 coding sequence is TGTGCCAGCAATCCCCTGCTTATGGGTAATGACGAGCAGTACTTC.

The gene calls are TRBV9 and TRBJ2-3; maybe TRBD2 (5 bases). CDR3 length: 14 amino acids. The germline V gene encodes CDR1 SGDLS and CDR2 YYNGEE. The germline V and J ends were trimmed by 0 bases and 4 bases, with 9 bases remaining between them. DNA for the CDR3: TGTGCCAGCAGCGTAGCTAGCACTTCAGATACGCAGTATTTT. This gives the protein CASSVASTSDTQYF.

The chain couples TRBV4-3 to TRBJ2-3, with 7 positions matching TRBD1. The CDR3 extends over 15 amino acids. Germline-derived CDR1 and CDR2 are LGHNA and YSLEER. The J segment lost 3 bases and the V segment lost 4 bases, leaving 7 bases of the junction unmatched. CDR3 residues: CASSRQGKGTDTQYF. CDR3 in DNA: TGCGCCAGCAGCCGACAGGGTAAGGGAACAGATACGCAGTATTTT.

This sequence joins TRBV28 and TRBJ2-5, with a tentative D call TRBD1 (6 bases). The V end lost 5 bases, the J end lost 7 bases, and 20 bases lay between the germline ends. CDR1 and CDR2 from the germline V gene are MDHEN and SYDVKM. The CDR3 runs 15 residues. The CDR3 nucleotides read TGTGCCAGCAGTGACTTACAGGGCGCTAAGGGGACCCAGTACTTC. It encodes CASSDLQGAKGTQYF.

This clone was seen a few times. CDR3 sequence: CASSQAVPPYEQYF. CDR3 DNA: TGTGCCAGCAGCCAAGCAGTTCCCCCCTACGAGCAGTACTTC. The chain carries TRBV14 and TRBJ2-7, with no clear D. V was cut by 1 base and J by 2 bases, with 9 bases left in between. Per germline, CDR1 SGHDN and CDR2 FVKESK. The CDR3 is made up of 14 amino acids.

The chain joins TRBV5-4 to TRBJ1-1; perhaps TRBD1 as D (5 bases). This CDR3 comprises 16 residues. Germline CDR1 SGHNT, CDR2 YYREEE (reference sequence). Trimming stripped 4 bases from V and 1 base from J, with 17 bases between. The CDR3 sequence is CASSTGTTGGNTEAFF. Here the CDR3 DNA reads TGTGCCAGCAGCACCGGTACTACCGGGGGGAACACTGAAGCTTTCTTT.

The rearrangement joins TRBV4-1 to TRBJ1-3; D not resolved. The CDR3 covers 15 residues. Trimming removed 2 bases at V and 0 bases at J, with 8 bases between. Germline CDR1 MGHRA, CDR2 YSYEKL. In nucleotides, the CDR3 is TGCGCCAGCAGCCAACCACAGCACTCTGGAAACACCATATATTTT. Translated: CASSQPQHSGNTIYF.

This chain connects TRBV5-4 to TRBJ1-1; D perhaps matches TRBD1 (5 bases). In germline, CDR1 is SGHNT, CDR2 YYREEE (reference sequence). V dropped 5 bases and J dropped 0 bases, with 17 bases sitting between them. The CDR3 contains 16 residues. The CDR3 coding sequence is TGTGCCAGCAGGGCGGGGGGGGTAGTACTGAACACTGAAGCTTTCTTT. Protein: CASRAGGVVLNTEAFF.

V and J are TRBV6-5 and TRBJ2-5; D is uncertain. V lost 0 bases, J lost 3 bases, and 5 bases lay in between. The CDR3 totals 13 residues. Germline CDR1 and CDR2: MNHEY and SVGAGI. The CDR3 DNA sequence: TGTGCCAGCAGTTACTCCTGGAAAGAGACCCAGTACTTC. This encodes CASSYSWKETQYF.

The chain uses TRBV18 and TRBJ1-5; D unresolved. The V gene lost 3 bases and the J gene lost 1 base, with 7 bases spanning the gap. The CDR3 is 14 amino acids. Germline V lookup: CDR1 KGHSH, CDR2 LQKENI. CDR3 loop: CASSPDGSNQPQHF. CDR3 sequence (DNA): TGTGCCAGCTCACCGGACGGAAGCAATCAGCCCCAGCATTTT. Supplemented by reference TRBV18 and TRBJ1-5, the full variable domain reads NAGVMQNPRHLVRRRGQEARLRCSPMKGHSHVYWYRQLPEEGLKFMVYLQKENIIDESGMPKERFSAEFPKEGPSILRIQQVVRGDSAAYFCASSPDGSNQPQHFGDGTRLSIL.

In this sample, this clone turned up once. The V gene is TRBV6-1, the J gene TRBJ1-5, with a possible D match to TRBD1 (5 bases). The germline V gene encodes CDR1 MNHNS and CDR2 SASEGT. V was pared by 4 bases and J by 1 base, with 8 bases between. There are 14 residues in the CDR3. CDR3 amino acids: CASSGDRSNQPQHF. The DNA for the CDR3 is TGTGCCAGCAGTGGAGACAGAAGCAATCAGCCCCAGCATTTT.

V gene TRBV5-1 combines with J gene TRBJ2-7; D unresolved. The V end was cut by 4 bases, the J end by 0 bases, with 11 bases between. This CDR3 region has 14 residues. The germline V gene encodes CDR1 SGHRS and CDR2 YFSETQ. The CDR3 nucleotides are TGCGCCAGCAGCCCCCGTGCCTCCTCCTACGAGCAGTACTTC. This gives the protein CASSPRASSYEQYF.

The rearrangement joins TRBV6-1 to TRBJ1-2, with D possibly TRBD1 on 6 matching bases. Germline V gene sequence: CDR1 MNHNS, CDR2 SASEGT. The V gene lost 3 bases and the J gene lost 4 bases, with 15 bases spanning the gap. This CDR3 is built from 15 residues. The DNA of the CDR3 is TGTGCCAGCAGTGAGGAAGTGGGGGCGACCTATGGCTACACCTTC. This encodes CASSEEVGATYGYTF.

This chain joins TRBV2 and TRBJ1-5; D not resolved. The CDR3 is 13 amino acids. CDR1 is SNHLY and CDR2 is FYNNEI in the germline V gene. V lost 6 bases and J 2 bases, leaving 8 bases between the germline ends. The CDR3 nucleotides are TGTGCCAGCAGGATGGAAGGCAATCAGCCCCAGCATTTT. Translation: CASRMEGNQPQHF.

The CDR3 nucleotides read TGTGCCAGCAGCCCAACAGGACTAGCGGGGAACAATGAGCAGTTCTTC. Amino acids: CASSPTGLAGNNEQFF. V gene TRBV7-3 combines with J gene TRBJ2-1; 12 nucleotides align to TRBD2. Trimming cost V 5 bases and J 5 bases; bases outside gene matches: 7. This CDR3 contains 16 residues. CDR1 and CDR2 from the germline V gene are SGHTA and FQGTGA.

The chain is built from TRBV6-6 and TRBJ2-2; D possibly uses TRBD1 or TRBD2 (5 bases each). This CDR3 has 15 residues. V was clipped by 5 bases and J by 3 bases, with 13 bases between them. Germline CDR1 is MNHNY and CDR2 is SVGAGI (reference sequence). Written as DNA, the CDR3 is TGTGCCAGCAGTGTCGGGCAGGGAGACACCGGGGAGCTGTTTTTT. It yields the protein CASSVGQGDTGELFF.